This is a list of T cell receptor beta chains from one sample in a study of blood T cell repertoires in COVID-19. Using immunoSEQ multiplex PCR, the repertoire was profiled, and TCRdb retains in-frame clones only, with some absent. The sample contains fewer than 20,000 clones, approximately 88% of which appear only once. Sequencing input: peripheral blood. The receptor source for this set is a human donor in a cohort sampled during active COVID-19. The donor label of this sample is uncertain. The CDR3 runs from the conserved cysteine through the conserved F or W. The order of the fields is clone size, J gene, CDR3 length, D gene, V gene, CDR3 protein, CDR3 DNA. The D gene is left open where the match is weak. Not every row has a clone size; where given, it reads once, few, many or a size class.

>-|TRBJ2-4|14|TRBD2|TRBV5-1
CASSLDLAGRSQYF
TGCGCCAGCAGCTTGGACCTAGCGGGCAGATCTCAGTACTTC
>-|TRBJ2-7|15|TRBD2|TRBV19
CASSVLAGEQSEQYF
TGTGCCAGTAGTGTGCTAGCGGGAGAACAGTCCGAGCAGTACTTC
>-|TRBJ2-7|15|-|TRBV4-2
CASSQERRMSYEQYF
TGTGCCAGCAGCCAAGAGAGGCGGATGAGCTACGAGCAGTACTTC
>-|TRBJ2-3|15|-|TRBV9
CASSVQTGLADTQYF
TGTGCCAGCAGCGTCCAGACAGGCTTGGCAGATACGCAGTATTTT
>-|TRBJ2-7|15|TRBD2|TRBV28
CASSFRGLAGDEQYF
TGTGCCAGCAGTTTCCGTGGACTAGCGGGAGACGAGCAGTACTTC
>-|TRBJ2-7|13|TRBD1|TRBV24-1
CATSAQGADEQYF
TGTGCCACCAGTGCGCAGGGGGCCGACGAGCAGTACTTC
>medium-sized|TRBJ2-3|16|TRBD1|TRBV19
CASSIVRGRSTDTQYF
TGTGCCAGTAGTATAGTAAGGGGGCGGAGCACAGATACGCAGTATTTT
>-|TRBJ2-1|13|-|TRBV18
CASSQDTGLPLIF
TGTGCCAGCTCACAGGATACGGGACTTCCTCTAATCTTC
>few|TRBJ1-6|14|-|TRBV7-9
CASSSTIDNSPLHF
TGTGCCAGCAGCTCGACAATTGATAATTCACCCCTCCACTTT
>-|TRBJ2-7|14|TRBD2|TRBV6-2/TRBV6-3
CASSLAGGPGEQYF
TGTGCCAGCAGTTTAGCGGGAGGGCCAGGAGAGCAGTACTTC
>-|TRBJ1-5|14|-|TRBV6-5
CASSYAGVGQPQHF
TGTGCCAGCAGTTACGCGGGAGTAGGTCAGCCCCAGCATTTT
>few|TRBJ2-7|15|TRBD2|TRBV5-1
CASSSGLAPSYEQYF
TGCGCCAGCAGCTCGGGACTAGCTCCCTCCTACGAGCAGTACTTC
>-|TRBJ2-7|14|TRBD1|TRBV14
CASSRPGQTYEQYF
TGTGCCAGCAGCAGACCGGGACAGACCTACGAGCAGTACTTC
>-|TRBJ1-5|16|TRBD1|TRBV2
CASSERRGRGNQPQHF
TGTGCCAGCAGTGAAAGGAGGGGGCGCGGCAATCAGCCCCAGCATTTT
>-|TRBJ1-5|14|-|TRBV30
CAGHRAVDFQPQHF
TGTGCCGGCCACAGGGCCGTTGACTTCCAGCCCCAGCATTTT
>few|TRBJ2-7|15|TRBD2|TRBV10-3
CAISESLAGAYEQYF
TGTGCCATCAGTGAGTCGTTAGCGGGAGCCTACGAGCAGTACTTC
>-|TRBJ2-3|15|-|TRBV5-6
CASSLATRVEDTQYF
TGTGCCAGCAGCTTGGCGACTAGGGTTGAAGATACGCAGTATTTT
>once|TRBJ2-1|18|TRBD1|TRBV18
CASSPPVGQGATYNEQFF
TGTGCCAGCTCACCACCGGTGGGACAGGGGGCGACCTACAATGAGCAGTTCTTC
>few|TRBJ2-1|14|-|TRBV28
CASCRWGRSNEQFF
TGTGCCAGCTGTAGATGGGGCAGAAGCAATGAGCAGTTCTTC
>few|TRBJ2-7|12|TRBD2|TRBV4-2
CASSRAGGEQYF
TGTGCCAGCAGCCGAGCGGGAGGCGAGCAGTACTTC
>-|TRBJ2-5|15|TRBD1|TRBV11-2
CASSLGQGSQETQYF
TGTGCCAGCAGCCTCGGACAGGGGAGCCAAGAGACCCAGTACTTC
>few|TRBJ2-5|14|-|TRBV5-1
CASSERVGGQTQYF
TGCGCCAGCAGCGAGAGGGTGGGCGGGCAGACCCAGTACTTC
>-|TRBJ2-1|16|TRBD2|TRBV29-1
CSVEGEGGRANNEQFF
TGCAGCGTTGAAGGGGAGGGCGGGAGAGCCAACAATGAGCAGTTCTTC
>-|TRBJ2-5|14|TRBD2|TRBV5-4
CASSSRGTQETQYF
TGTGCCAGCAGCTCGCGGGGGACCCAAGAGACCCAGTACTTC
>-|TRBJ2-1|16|TRBD1|TRBV19
CASSNPGQGAYNEQFF
TGTGCCAGTAGTAATCCGGGACAGGGGGCCTACAATGAGCAGTTCTTC
>-|TRBJ1-4|15|TRBD1|TRBV7-9
CASSSGQGRGEKLFF
TGTGCCAGCAGCTCAGGACAGGGGAGGGGTGAAAAACTGTTTTTT
>-|TRBJ2-1|18|TRBD2|TRBV5-4
CASSLELAGGSSYNEQFF
TGTGCCAGCAGCTTGGAACTAGCGGGAGGCTCCTCCTACAATGAGCAGTTCTTC
>-|TRBJ2-3|16|-|TRBV11-2
CASSLRLDQSTDTQYF
TGTGCCAGCAGCTTAAGGCTAGACCAGAGCACAGATACGCAGTATTTT
>-|TRBJ1-2|13|-|TRBV10-1
CASSPTAHYGYTF
TGCGCCAGCAGTCCGACAGCGCACTATGGCTACACCTTC
>-|TRBJ1-3|17|-|TRBV21-1
CASSKETTQSPGNTIYF
TGTGCCAGCAGCAAAGAGACTACACAGTCTCCCGGAAACACCATATATTTT
>-|TRBJ1-3|20|TRBD1|TRBV19
CASSIAPGQGPRDSGNTIYF
TGTGCCAGTAGTATCGCTCCGGGACAGGGTCCCCGAGACTCTGGAAACACCATATATTTT
>-|TRBJ2-1|11|-|TRBV20-1
CSARGRSEQFF
TGCAGTGCTAGAGGGAGATCCGAGCAGTTCTTC
>medium-sized|TRBJ2-1|17|-|TRBV7-6
CASSLVPGRGSYNEQFF
TGTGCCAGCAGCTTAGTCCCCGGGAGAGGGTCCTACAATGAGCAGTTCTTC
>few|TRBJ2-7|14|TRBD2|TRBV6-6
CASRTLAASYEQYF
TGTGCCAGCAGAACCCTAGCGGCGTCCTACGAGCAGTACTTC
>-|TRBJ2-5|14|TRBD1|TRBV6-2/TRBV6-3
CASSYRGRGQTQYF
TGTGCCAGCAGTTATCGGGGCAGGGGGCAGACCCAGTACTTC
>-|TRBJ1-1|11|-|TRBV6-5
CASRTGTPAFF
TGTGCCAGCAGAACCGGGACACCAGCTTTCTTT
>once|TRBJ1-1|11|-|TRBV12-3/TRBV12-4
CASSYRGEAFF
TGTGCCAGCAGTTATCGGGGGGAAGCTTTCTTT
>-|TRBJ1-2|13|-|TRBV19
CASSRQGSYGYTF
TGTGCCAGTAGTCGTCAGGGATCCTATGGCTACACCTTC
>-|TRBJ1-5|15|-|TRBV4-1
CASSQVAQVSQPQHF
TGCGCCAGCAGCCAAGTGGCGCAGGTAAGTCAGCCCCAGCATTTT
>-|TRBJ1-2|16|TRBD1|TRBV6-5
CASSSGPPQGGYGYTF
TGTGCCAGCAGTTCGGGCCCCCCCCAGGGGGGCTATGGCTACACCTTC
>-|TRBJ2-2|15|TRBD2|TRBV19
CASSIRGGLTGELFF
TGTGCCAGTAGTATCCGGGGGGGGCTGACCGGGGAGCTGTTTTTT
>-|TRBJ2-2|18|-|TRBV4-1
CASSQSPSGPKNTGELFF
TGCGCCAGCAGCCAGAGCCCCTCTGGGCCAAAGAACACCGGGGAGCTGTTTTTT
>-|TRBJ1-6|14|-|TRBV6-1
CASSDGRGGSPLHF
TGTGCCAGCAGTGACGGCAGGGGTGGCTCACCCCTCCACTTT
>-|TRBJ2-5|13|TRBD2|TRBV30
CAWYLAGAGTQYF
TGTGCCTGGTACCTAGCGGGAGCGGGGACCCAGTACTTC
>few|TRBJ2-7|14|TRBD1|TRBV18
CASSPGTGTDEQYF
TGTGCCAGCTCACCAGGGACAGGGACAGACGAGCAGTACTTC
>once|TRBJ1-1|16|-|TRBV6-5
CASSYSSWGEYTEAFF
TGTGCCAGCAGTTACTCGTCCTGGGGGGAATACACTGAAGCTTTCTTT
>-|TRBJ1-4|15|TRBD1|TRBV15
CATSARTGWDEKLFF
TGTGCCACCAGCGCGCGGACAGGGTGGGATGAAAAACTGTTTTTT
>-|TRBJ2-3|13|-|TRBV5-5
CASSVSAGATQYF
TGTGCCAGCAGCGTCTCCGCTGGAGCTACGCAGTATTTT
>-|TRBJ2-7|14|-|TRBV5-5
CASSLGPNEREQYF
TGTGCCAGCAGCTTGGGACCAAACGAGCGCGAGCAGTACTTC
>-|TRBJ2-5|14|-|TRBV5-4
CASSLDTRMETQYF
TGTGCCAGCAGCTTGGATACTAGGATGGAGACCCAGTACTTC
>-|TRBJ1-4|14|-|TRBV6-5
CASIWGQTNEKLFF
TGTGCCAGCATCTGGGGGCAGACTAATGAAAAACTGTTTTTT
>-|TRBJ2-5|15|-|TRBV30
CAWSLASLKIGTKYF
TGTGCCTGGAGTCTTGCCTCTTTGAAAATCGGGACAAAGTACTTC
>-|TRBJ2-3|16|TRBD2|TRBV4-2
CASSRPGRTSTDTQYF
TGTGCCAGCAGCCGTCCCGGGAGGACTAGCACAGATACGCAGTATTTT
>once|TRBJ2-1|17|TRBD2|TRBV5-1
CASSLNLGTSGSNEQFF
TGCGCCAGCAGCTTAAACCTTGGGACTAGCGGGAGCAATGAGCAGTTCTTC
>-|TRBJ2-5|17|TRBD2|TRBV30
CAWSVLLAGPKQETQYF
TGTGCCTGGAGTGTTTTACTAGCGGGACCGAAGCAAGAGACCCAGTACTTC
>-|TRBJ1-2|14|-|TRBV9
CASSVDDTNYGYTF
TGTGCCAGCAGCGTAGATGACACCAACTATGGCTACACCTTC
>medium-sized|TRBJ2-7|17|TRBD2|TRBV3-1/TRBV3-2
CASSQARLAGGLGEQYF
TGTGCCAGCAGCCAAGCTCGACTAGCGGGAGGCCTCGGGGAGCAGTACTTC
>-|TRBJ1-2|14|-|TRBV28
CASSLRNPNYGYTF
TGTGCCAGCAGTTTGAGAAACCCTAACTATGGCTACACCTTC
>-|TRBJ2-7|13|TRBD1|TRBV18
CASSPTGGHEQYF
TGTGCCAGCTCACCCACAGGGGGCCACGAGCAGTACTTC
>-|TRBJ1-3|15|-|TRBV5-4
CASSLGGNSGNTIYF
TGTGCCAGCAGCTTGGGCGGGAACTCTGGAAACACCATATATTTT